The 11 T cell receptor beta chains below come from one sample, sequenced in a study of CD8+CD57+ T cells in acquired aplastic anemia. According to the study, genomic DNA was the template for TCR beta VDJ and CDR3 profiling. Via MiXCR, TCRdb re-called the reads, giving one row per CDR3 protein. Here the sample spans under 250,000 distinct CDR3 sequences, 55% to 65% being singletons. Patients picked for sequencing had shown CD8+CD57+ cell expansion detected by flow cytometry. Specimen: sorted CD4+, CD8+, or CD8+CD57+ T cells (not recorded which) from PBMCs. The receptor set was obtained from a human donor with aplastic anemia.

The V and J genes are TRBV14 and TRBJ2-1; D is ambiguous. CDR1 SGHDN and CDR2 FVKESK come from the germline V gene. The germline V and J ends were trimmed by 0 bases and 12 bases, with 0 bases remaining between them. The CDR3 has 9 amino acids. The CDR3, as DNA: TGTGCCAGCAGCCAAGAGCAGTTCTTC. This translates into CASSQEQFF.

This clonotype was recorded once. The junction departs from the called germline gene at one end, perhaps through a read error. This chain uses TRBV12-3 or TRBV12-4 with TRBJ2-7, with a possible D match to TRBD2 (6 bases). This CDR3 is 11 amino acids long. The CDR3 DNA follows: TGTGCCAGCAGTATAAGACGGGAGATGGTCTTC. This codes for CASSIRREMVF.

The V gene is TRBV5-1, the J gene TRBJ1-6; 9 nucleotides match TRBD1. Germline loops: CDR1 SGHRS, CDR2 YFSETQ. J lost 5 bases, V lost 4 bases, and 10 bases had no gene match. The CDR3 is 17 residues long. CDR3 nucleotides: TGCGCCAGCAGCCCACAGGGGACAGGGCTCAATAATTCACCCCTCCACTTT. It specifies CASSPQGTGLNNSPLHF.

This clonotype has ten or more counts. This chain uses TRBV29-1 with TRBJ1-2; D uncertain. Trimming pared 5 bases from V and 2 bases from J, leaving 9 bases between. Germline V gene lookup returns CDR1 SQVTM and CDR2 ANQGSEA. The CDR3 sequence is 12 residues long. This CDR3 reads CSVLETNYGYTF. The CDR3 region has the DNA TGCAGCGTTTTAGAGACGAACTATGGCTACACCTTC.

This clonotype was recorded a few times. The rearrangement joins TRBV20-1 to TRBJ1-2; TRBD1 aligns across 8 bases. Unmatched junction bases numbered 12, after V lost 6 bases and J lost 3 bases. The CDR3 covers 15 residues. Germline assignment: CDR1 DFQATT and CDR2 SNEGSKA (reference sequence). CDR3 sequence: CSARTGRGGDYGYTF. The DNA of the CDR3 is TGCAGTGCAAGGACAGGGAGGGGAGGGGACTATGGCTACACCTTC.

This clonotype was seen once. The chain joins TRBV7-9 to TRBJ2-1, with D possibly being TRBD2 (5 bases). The CDR3 contains 14 residues. Trimming took off 0 bases at V and 10 bases at J, with 13 bases between the two ends. Germline V gives CDR1 SEHNR, CDR2 FQNEAQ (reference sequence). The CDR3 DNA is TGTGCCAGCAGCTTAGCGAGAGGGATTGGGGAGCAGTTCTTC. Its protein is CASSLARGIGEQFF. Variable domain in full (rest from reference TRBV7-9 and TRBJ2-1): DTGVSQNPRHKITKRGQNVTFRCDPISEHNRLYWYRQTLGQGPEFLTYFQNEAQLEKSRLLSDRFSAERPKGSFSTLEIQRTEQGDSAMYLCASSLARGIGEQFFGPGTRLTVL.

This chain links TRBV5-1 with TRBJ2-7, with 7 bases identical to TRBD1. CDR3 size: 16 residues. Germline V gene data show CDR1 as SGHRS and CDR2 as YFSETQ. Trimming cost V 0 bases and J 5 bases; bases outside gene matches: 11. CDR3 in DNA: TGCGCCAGCAGCTTGGGCTCCGGGACAGCTGCTCACGAGCAGTACTTC. It is translated as CASSLGSGTAAHEQYF.

A few counts support this clonotype. The V and J genes are TRBV27 and TRBJ2-2; TRBD1 or TRBD2 may be the D gene (5 bases each). The V and J ends lost 5 bases and 7 bases respectively, with 17 bases between them. This CDR3 contains 15 residues. Germline V CDR1 and CDR2: MNHEY, SMNVEV (reference sequence). The CDR3: CASSAPYGGNGELFF. CDR3 DNA: TGTGCCAGCAGTGCACCTTATGGGGGTAACGGGGAGCTGTTTTTT.

The chain joins TRBV7-4 to TRBJ1-3, with 7 bases identical to TRBD1. The CDR3 is 13 amino acids. V was clipped by 4 bases and J by 8 bases; unmatched bases: 5. Germline CDR1 and CDR2: SGHVT and SQSDAQ. DNA for the CDR3: TGTGCCAGCAGCTCCGACAGGGCGGACACCATATATTTT. Its translation: CASSSDRADTIYF.

This chain joins TRBV7-2 and TRBJ1-5; D is possibly TRBD1 (6 bases). The DNA end is a closer match to TRBJ2-3, so the J assignment may be wrong. The CDR3 contains 15 residues. Per germline, CDR1 SGHTA and CDR2 FQGNSA. Written as DNA, the CDR3 is TGTGCCAGCAGCCCGGGGTGGGGGCAGGGGAATACGCAGTATTTT. The encoded protein is CASSPGWGQGNTQYF.

Here the CDR3 reads CASLSGRDEQYF. CDR3 bases: TGTGCCAGTCTGTCGGGGAGGGACGAGCAGTACTTC. This chain joins TRBV7-9 and TRBJ2-7; 7 bases map to TRBD2. This CDR3 is built from 12 residues. Trimming at V came to 9 bases and at J to 5 bases, leaving 7 bases not matched to a gene. CDR1 and CDR2 from the germline V gene are SEHNR and FQNEAQ (reference sequence).